This T cell receptor (beta chain) comes out of a study of regulatory T cells in long-lasting Graves disease. Libraries of TCR beta came from iRepertoire HTBI primers plus Arm-PCR of CDR3 regions. TCRdb analysed the multiplex PCR reads with MiXCR anew, one entry per CDR3 protein. The table includes 700,000 or so distinct CDR3 sequences, about 30% detected once. Indicated time point: persistent/refractory GD, antithyroid drugs over 5 years with positive TRAb. RNA from PBMCs was the source of the TCR library. Trimming removed 1 base at V and 3 bases at J, with 16 bases between. Germline CDR1 reads DFQATT; CDR2 reads SNEGSKA (reference sequence). This CDR3 region has 15 residues.

V usage is TRBV20-1 and J usage is TRBJ2-7; tentative D call: TRBD2 (5 bases). Sequencing was performed on peripheral blood mononuclear cells (PBMCs), taken when the disease was refractory, from a patient treated with antithyroid drugs. This clonotype was obtained from a female donor with Graves disease. As DNA, the CDR3 is TGCAGTGCTAGAGCATTGGAGGATCTAAACTACGAGCAGTACTTC. Residues: CSARALEDLNYEQYF.